These T cell receptor beta chains were read from a single sample in a study of blood T cells in healthy people across ages. TCRdb re-analysed the 5' RACE reads in MiXCR, keeping a single row per CDR3 protein. The table lists about 670,000 distinct CDR3 sequences, approximately 40% of them singletons, with about 30% in the top ten. The sequenced sample was blood. These receptors were collected from a man older than 75 in good health. CDR3s include the opening cysteine and the closing phenylalanine or tryptophan. The D gene is left open where the match is weak. A row's size may be missing; if present it is once, few, many or a size class.

>few|TRBJ1-6|TRBD1|TRBV4-3
TGCGCCAGCAGCCAAAGGGGGGACAGAAATAATTCACCCCTCCACTTT
CASSQRGDRNNSPLHF
>many|TRBJ1-2|TRBD1|TRBV4-3
TGCGCCAGCAGCCAGGTCGGGACAGATGGTAACTATGGCTACACCTTC
CASSQVGTDGNYGYTF
>few|TRBJ2-1|TRBD2|TRBV29-1
TGCAGCGTTGAAGGGGGAGCGGGGGGGCCTCATGAGCAGTTCTTC
CSVEGGAGGPHEQFF
>NA|TRBJ2-6|TRBD1|TRBV15
TGTGCCACCAGCAGTACAGGGGCTTGGCTCTCTGGGGCCAACGTCCTGACTTTC
CATSSTGAWLSGANVLTF
>few|TRBJ1-1|NA|TRBV12-3/TRBV12-4
TGTGCCAGCAGTTTTCGTGCCGAAGCTTTCTTT
CASSFRAEAFF
>NA|TRBJ2-3|TRBD2|TRBV9
TGTGCCAGCAGCGTAGCTTGGGGGCGGGGGGGCACAGATACGCAGTATTTT
CASSVAWGRGGTDTQYF
>NA|TRBJ2-5|NA|TRBV12-3/TRBV12-4
TGTGCCAGCAGTTTTTGGGCAGCGTATGAAGAGACCCAGTACTTC
CASSFWAAYEETQYF
>NA|TRBJ2-1|NA|TRBV24-1
TGTGCCACCAGTGGGGCTGCGGGAAGCTCCTACAATGAGCAGTTCTTC
CATSGAAGSSYNEQFF
>few|TRBJ1-2|TRBD1|TRBV6-2/TRBV6-3
TGTGCCAGCAGTGTCGACAGGGCGGCTTTTGGCTACACCTTC
CASSVDRAAFGYTF
>NA|TRBJ2-7|NA|TRBV7-3
TGTGCCAGAGGGGACAACCCCTACGAGCAGTACTTC
CARGDNPYEQYF
>few|TRBJ2-3|NA|TRBV7-3
TGTGCCAGCAGCTTAGGAGTGGTCGGAAATACGCAGTATTTT
CASSLGVVGNTQYF
>NA|TRBJ2-1|NA|TRBV28
TGTGCCATAGCGTCCTACAATGAGCAGTTCTTC
CAIASYNEQFF
>NA|TRBJ1-2|NA|TRBV7-9
TGTGCCAGCAGCCCAAACATTGACGGGCTCGGAGGCTACACCTTC
CASSPNIDGLGGYTF
>NA|TRBJ1-4|TRBD1|TRBV5-1
TGCGCCAGCAGCTTTGGACAGGGGATTGAAAAACTGTTTTTT
CASSFGQGIEKLFF
>NA|TRBJ1-2|TRBD1|TRBV6-6
TGTGCCAGCAGTGACACCGGGACAGGGGGTGATGGCTACACCTTC
CASSDTGTGGDGYTF
>NA|TRBJ1-2|TRBD1|TRBV7-3
TGTGCCAGCAGCCGCACAGGGACAGAGGGAGGCTACACCTTC
CASSRTGTEGGYTF
>NA|TRBJ2-3|NA|TRBV12-3/TRBV12-4
TGTGCCAGCAGATCCCCGGGACAAAGCACAGATACGCAGTATTTT
CASRSPGQSTDTQYF
>NA|TRBJ2-5|NA|TRBV12-3/TRBV12-4
TGTGCCAGCAGTTCTATCACCCTAACAGGGTTAGAGACCCAGTACTTC
CASSSITLTGLETQYF
>NA|TRBJ1-2|NA|TRBV7-2
TGTGCCAGCAGCTTAGCGTCGGCAGGGGACGACTATGGCTACACCTTC
CASSLASAGDDYGYTF
>few|TRBJ2-7|TRBD1|TRBV20-1
TGCAGTGCTAGAGATCCCCTTACTCCGGGACAGTACTACAATGAGCAGTACTTC
CSARDPLTPGQYYNEQYF
>NA|TRBJ1-4|NA|TRBV4-3
TGCGCCAGCAGCCAACTCAAGGGAATGGATGAAAAACTGTTTTTT
CASSQLKGMDEKLFF
>NA|TRBJ2-5|TRBD2|TRBV6-5
TGTGCCAGCAGTGGTAGCGGGGGGGCCAGAAAGACCCAGTACTTC
CASSGSGGARKTQYF
>NA|TRBJ2-7|NA|TRBV27
TGTGCCAGCAGTTACAGGGTCTACTCCTACGAGCAGTACTTC
CASSYRVYSYEQYF
>NA|TRBJ1-1|NA|TRBV7-2
TGTGCCAGCAGCTTAGTGGCAGGGTCGGCGAACACTGAAGCTTTCTTT
CASSLVAGSANTEAFF
>many|TRBJ2-3|TRBD2|TRBV7-2
TGTGCCAGCAGCCCGGGGGGAAGTACGCAGTATTTT
CASSPGGSTQYF
>NA|TRBJ1-1|NA|TRBV9
TGTGCCAGCAGCGTAGGCTCGGGAGAAGCTTTCTTT
CASSVGSGEAFF
>once|TRBJ2-1|TRBD1|TRBV12-3/TRBV12-4
TGTGCCAGCGCCCTACAGGGGGTTCTCAGCAATGAGCAGTTCTTC
CASALQGVLSNEQFF
>many|TRBJ1-2|TRBD1|TRBV20-1
TGCAGTGCTAGACCCCCGACAGGGGCGGACTATGGCTACACCTTC
CSARPPTGADYGYTF
>few|TRBJ2-1|NA|TRBV5-1
TGCGCCAGCGGATACTCGGGGACCTCCTACAGTGAGCAGTTCTTC
CASGYSGTSYSEQFF
>NA|TRBJ2-5|NA|TRBV6-2/TRBV6-3
TGTGCCAGCAGTTACTCGGTTGCAGGCGGCCAAGAGACCCAGTACTTC
CASSYSVAGGQETQYF
>few|TRBJ2-3|NA|TRBV6-2/TRBV6-3
TGTGCCTGCGCTCTTGAGGGAAATACGCAGTATTTT
CACALEGNTQYF
>NA|TRBJ2-7|NA|TRBV5-1
TGCGCCAGCAGCTTGGGGATGGGGTCCTACGAGCAGTACTTC
CASSLGMGSYEQYF
>few|TRBJ2-7|NA|TRBV11-2
TGTGCCCTCCGCGGGCCCTGGGCCGAGCAGTACTTC
CALRGPWAEQYF
>NA|TRBJ1-1|NA|TRBV4-3
TGCGCCAGCAGCCAAGGAGCGGGGGCGTACACTGAAGCTTTCTTT
CASSQGAGAYTEAFF
>NA|TRBJ1-6|NA|TRBV6-5
TGTGCCAGCAGTTACGGGTCGACAACCAATAATTCACCCCTCCACTTT
CASSYGSTTNNSPLHF
>NA|TRBJ2-5|TRBD1|TRBV7-6
TGTGCCAGCAGCTTAGTGGGACAGCGCCTGGAGACCCAGTACTTC
CASSLVGQRLETQYF
>NA|TRBJ2-7|NA|TRBV6-2/TRBV6-3
TGTGCCAGCGGTGCAGGGGACCGTTACGAGCAGTACTTC
CASGAGDRYEQYF